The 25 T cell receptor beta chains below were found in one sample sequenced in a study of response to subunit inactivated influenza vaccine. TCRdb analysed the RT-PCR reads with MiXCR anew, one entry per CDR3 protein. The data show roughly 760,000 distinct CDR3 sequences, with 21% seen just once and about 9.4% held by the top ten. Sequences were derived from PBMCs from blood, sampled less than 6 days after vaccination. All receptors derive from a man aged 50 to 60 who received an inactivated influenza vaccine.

The CDR3 coding sequence is TGTGCCATCAAGATTGGACAGGGAGGCATGTTGGACGAGCAGTACTTC. Its protein is CAIKIGQGGMLDEQYF. The chain carries TRBV10-3 and TRBJ2-7; 8 nucleotides agree with TRBD1. Germline V gene sequence: CDR1 ENHRY, CDR2 SYGVKD. V trimming: 7 bases; J trimming: 5 bases; junction bases outside the gene matches: 16. The CDR3 is made up of 16 amino acids.

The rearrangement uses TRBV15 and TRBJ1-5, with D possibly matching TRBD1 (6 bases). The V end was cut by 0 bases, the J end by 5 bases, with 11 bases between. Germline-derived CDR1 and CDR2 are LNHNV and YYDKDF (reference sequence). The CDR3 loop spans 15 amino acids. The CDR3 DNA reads TGTGCCACCAGCAGAGATCCGGGGGCGCATCAGCCCCAGCATTTT. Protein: CATSRDPGAHQPQHF.

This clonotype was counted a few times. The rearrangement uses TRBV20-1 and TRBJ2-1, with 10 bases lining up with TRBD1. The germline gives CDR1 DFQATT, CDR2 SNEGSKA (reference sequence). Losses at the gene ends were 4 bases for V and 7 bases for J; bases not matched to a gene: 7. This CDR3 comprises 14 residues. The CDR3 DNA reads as TGCAGTGCTATTCCCGGGACAGGGGCGAATGAGCAGTTCTTC. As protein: CSAIPGTGANEQFF.

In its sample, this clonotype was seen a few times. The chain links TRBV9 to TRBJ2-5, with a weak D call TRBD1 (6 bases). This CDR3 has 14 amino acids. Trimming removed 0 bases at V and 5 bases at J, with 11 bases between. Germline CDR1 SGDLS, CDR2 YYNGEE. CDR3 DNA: TGTGCCAGCAGCGTAGACCAGGGGTTGGAGACCCAGTACTTC. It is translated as CASSVDQGLETQYF.

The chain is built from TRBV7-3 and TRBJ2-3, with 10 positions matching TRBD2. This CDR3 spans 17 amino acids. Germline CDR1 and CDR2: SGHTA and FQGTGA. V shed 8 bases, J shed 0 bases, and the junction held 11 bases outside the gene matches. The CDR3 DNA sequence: TGTGCCAGCGCCCTAGGGCTAGCGGGAGAGAGCACAGATACGCAGTATTTT. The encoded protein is CASALGLAGESTDTQYF.

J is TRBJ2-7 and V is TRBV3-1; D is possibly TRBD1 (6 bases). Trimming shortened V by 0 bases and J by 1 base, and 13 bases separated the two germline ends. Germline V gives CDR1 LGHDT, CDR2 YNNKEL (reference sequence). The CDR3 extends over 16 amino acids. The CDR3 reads CASSQDSGVRSYEQYF. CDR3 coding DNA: TGTGCCAGCAGCCAAGATTCAGGGGTGAGGTCCTACGAGCAGTACTTC.

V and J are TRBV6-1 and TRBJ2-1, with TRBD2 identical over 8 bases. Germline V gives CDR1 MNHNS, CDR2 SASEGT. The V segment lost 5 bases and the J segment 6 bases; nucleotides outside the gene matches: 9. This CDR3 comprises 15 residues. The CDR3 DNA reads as TGTGCCAGCAGTCTATCAGCGGGAGCATTCAATGAGCAGTTCTTC. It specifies CASSLSAGAFNEQFF.

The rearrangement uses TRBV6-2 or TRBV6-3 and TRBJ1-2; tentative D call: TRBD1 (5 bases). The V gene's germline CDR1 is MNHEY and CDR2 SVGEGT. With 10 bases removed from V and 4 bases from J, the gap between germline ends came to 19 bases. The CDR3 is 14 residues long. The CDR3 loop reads CATKDGALTYGYTF. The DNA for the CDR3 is TGTGCCACCAAGGATGGGGCGCTAACCTATGGCTACACCTTC.

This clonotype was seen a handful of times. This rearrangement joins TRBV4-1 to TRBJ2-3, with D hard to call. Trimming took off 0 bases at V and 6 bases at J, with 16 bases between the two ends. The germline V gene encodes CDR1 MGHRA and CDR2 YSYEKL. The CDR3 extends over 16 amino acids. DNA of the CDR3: TGCGCCAGCAGCCAAGATTTCAGAGATGCGTACGATACGCAGTATTTT. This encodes CASSQDFRDAYDTQYF.

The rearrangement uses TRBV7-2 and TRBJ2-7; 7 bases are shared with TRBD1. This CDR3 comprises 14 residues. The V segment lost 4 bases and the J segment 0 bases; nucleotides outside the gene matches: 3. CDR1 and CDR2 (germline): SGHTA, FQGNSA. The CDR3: CASSSDRYSYEQYF. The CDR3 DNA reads TGTGCCAGCAGCTCGGACAGGTACTCCTACGAGCAGTACTTC.

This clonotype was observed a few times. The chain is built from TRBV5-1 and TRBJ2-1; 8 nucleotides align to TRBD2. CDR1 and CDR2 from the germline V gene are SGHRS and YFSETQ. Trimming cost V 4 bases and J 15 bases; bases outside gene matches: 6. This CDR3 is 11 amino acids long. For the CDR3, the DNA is TGCGCCAGCAGCCAGGGACTAGTAACGTTCTTC. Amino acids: CASSQGLVTFF.

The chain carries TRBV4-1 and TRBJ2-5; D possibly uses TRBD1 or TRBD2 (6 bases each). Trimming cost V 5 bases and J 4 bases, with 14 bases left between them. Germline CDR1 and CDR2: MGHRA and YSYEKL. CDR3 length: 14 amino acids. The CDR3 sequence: CASSTSGARETQYF. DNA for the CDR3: TGCGCCAGCAGCACGTCGGGGGCTAGAGAGACCCAGTACTTC.

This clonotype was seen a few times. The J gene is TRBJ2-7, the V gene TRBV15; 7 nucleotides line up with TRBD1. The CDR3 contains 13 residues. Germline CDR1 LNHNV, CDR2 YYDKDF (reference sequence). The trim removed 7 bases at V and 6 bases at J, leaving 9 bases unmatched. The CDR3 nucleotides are TGTGCCACCACCACGAGACAGGGCTTCGAGCAGTACTTC. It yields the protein CATTTRQGFEQYF.

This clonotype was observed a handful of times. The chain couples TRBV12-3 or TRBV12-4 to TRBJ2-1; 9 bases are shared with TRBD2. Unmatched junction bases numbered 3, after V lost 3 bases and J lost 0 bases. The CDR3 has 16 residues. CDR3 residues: CASSFLAGNSYNEQFF. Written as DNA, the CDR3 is TGTGCCAGCAGTTTTCTAGCGGGGAACTCCTACAATGAGCAGTTCTTC.

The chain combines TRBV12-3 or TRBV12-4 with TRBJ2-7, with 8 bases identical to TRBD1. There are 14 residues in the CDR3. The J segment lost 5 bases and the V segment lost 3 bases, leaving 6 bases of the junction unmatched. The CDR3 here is CASSFRAGGHEQYF. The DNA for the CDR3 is TGTGCCAGCAGTTTCCGGGCAGGGGGCCACGAGCAGTACTTC.

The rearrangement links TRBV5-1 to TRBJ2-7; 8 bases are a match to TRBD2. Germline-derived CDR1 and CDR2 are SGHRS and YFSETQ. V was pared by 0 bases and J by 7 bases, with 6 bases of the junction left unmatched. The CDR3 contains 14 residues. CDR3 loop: CASSLEVTSDEQYF. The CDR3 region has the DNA TGCGCCAGCAGCTTGGAGGTGACTAGCGATGAGCAGTACTTC. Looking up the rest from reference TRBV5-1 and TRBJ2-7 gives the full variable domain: KAGVTQTPRYLIKTRGQQVTLSCSPISGHRSVSWYQQTPGQGLQFLFEYFSETQRNKGNFPGRFSGRQFSNSRSEMNVSTLELGDSALYLCASSLEVTSDEQYFGPGTRLTVT.

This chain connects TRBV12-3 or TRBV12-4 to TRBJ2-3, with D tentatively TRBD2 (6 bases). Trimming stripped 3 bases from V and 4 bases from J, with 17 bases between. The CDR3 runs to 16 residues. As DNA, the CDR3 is TGTGCCAGCAGTTTGGGACTGCGGGGTCGGGCAGATACGCAGTATTTT. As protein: CASSLGLRGRADTQYF.

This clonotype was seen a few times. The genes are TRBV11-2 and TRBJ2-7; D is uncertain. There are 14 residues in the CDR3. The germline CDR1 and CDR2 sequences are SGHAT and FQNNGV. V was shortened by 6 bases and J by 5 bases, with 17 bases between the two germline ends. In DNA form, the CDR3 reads TGTGCCAGCAGTTATATACCCCGGGTTAACGAGCAGTACTTC. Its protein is CASSYIPRVNEQYF.

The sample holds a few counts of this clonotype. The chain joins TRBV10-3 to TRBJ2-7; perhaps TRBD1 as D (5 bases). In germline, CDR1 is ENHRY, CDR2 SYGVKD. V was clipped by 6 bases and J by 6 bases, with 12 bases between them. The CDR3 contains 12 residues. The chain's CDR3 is CAIRDQGPEQYF. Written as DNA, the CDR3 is TGTGCCATCAGGGATCAGGGTCCCGAGCAGTACTTC.

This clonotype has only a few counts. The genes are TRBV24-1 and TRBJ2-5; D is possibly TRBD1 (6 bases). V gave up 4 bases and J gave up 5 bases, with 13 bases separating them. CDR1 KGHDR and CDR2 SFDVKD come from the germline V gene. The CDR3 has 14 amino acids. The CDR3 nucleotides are TGTGCCACCAGTGAGACAGGCTTTATGGAGACCCAGTACTTC. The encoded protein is CATSETGFMETQYF.

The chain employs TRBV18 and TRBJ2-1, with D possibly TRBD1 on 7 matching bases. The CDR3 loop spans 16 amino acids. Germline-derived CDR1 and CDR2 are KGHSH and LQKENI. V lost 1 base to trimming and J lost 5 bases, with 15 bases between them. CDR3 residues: CASSPQARGDNNEQFF. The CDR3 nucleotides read TGTGCCAGCTCACCACAAGCCAGGGGGGATAACAATGAGCAGTTCTTC.

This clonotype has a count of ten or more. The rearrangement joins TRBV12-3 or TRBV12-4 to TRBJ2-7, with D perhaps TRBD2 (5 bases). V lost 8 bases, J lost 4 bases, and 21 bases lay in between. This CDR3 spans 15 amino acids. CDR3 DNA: TGTGCCAGCGCGGGTGAAAGTGTGGGGATTTACGAGCAGTACTTC. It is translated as CASAGESVGIYEQYF.

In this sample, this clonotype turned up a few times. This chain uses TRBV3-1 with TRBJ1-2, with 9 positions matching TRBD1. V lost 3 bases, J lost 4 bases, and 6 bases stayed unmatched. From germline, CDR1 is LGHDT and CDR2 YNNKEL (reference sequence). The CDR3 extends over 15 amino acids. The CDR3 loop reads CASSQGQGTVYGYTF. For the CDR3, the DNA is TGTGCCAGCAGCCAGGGACAGGGAACGGTCTATGGCTACACCTTC.

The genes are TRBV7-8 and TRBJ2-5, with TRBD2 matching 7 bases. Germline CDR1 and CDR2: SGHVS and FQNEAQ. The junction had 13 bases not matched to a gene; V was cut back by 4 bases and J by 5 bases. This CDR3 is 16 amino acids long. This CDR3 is CASSSLRAGYVETQYF. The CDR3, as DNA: TGTGCCAGCAGCTCCCTAAGAGCGGGGTATGTGGAGACCCAGTACTTC.

CDR3 coding DNA: TGTGCCAGCAGCCGGGACAGGCTCCTCTACGAGCAGTACTTC. This codes for CASSRDRLLYEQYF. This chain joins TRBV3-1 and TRBJ2-7, with TRBD1 matching 8 bases. The CDR3 sequence is 14 residues long. V dropped 4 bases and J dropped 3; count of bases not matched to a gene: 5. Germline V gives CDR1 LGHDT, CDR2 YNNKEL (reference sequence).